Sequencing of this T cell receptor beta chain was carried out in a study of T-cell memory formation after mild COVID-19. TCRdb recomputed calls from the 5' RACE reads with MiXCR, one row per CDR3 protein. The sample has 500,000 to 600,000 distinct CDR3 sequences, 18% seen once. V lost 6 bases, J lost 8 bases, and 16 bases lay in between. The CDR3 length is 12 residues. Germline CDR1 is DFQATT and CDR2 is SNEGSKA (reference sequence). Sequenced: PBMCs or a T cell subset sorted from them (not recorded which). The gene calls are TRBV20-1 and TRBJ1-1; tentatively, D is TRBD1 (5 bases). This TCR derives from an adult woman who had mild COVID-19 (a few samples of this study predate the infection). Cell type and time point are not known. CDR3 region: CSARGDRREAFF. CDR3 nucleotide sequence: TGCAGTGCACGAGGGGACCGACGGGAAGCTTTCTTT.